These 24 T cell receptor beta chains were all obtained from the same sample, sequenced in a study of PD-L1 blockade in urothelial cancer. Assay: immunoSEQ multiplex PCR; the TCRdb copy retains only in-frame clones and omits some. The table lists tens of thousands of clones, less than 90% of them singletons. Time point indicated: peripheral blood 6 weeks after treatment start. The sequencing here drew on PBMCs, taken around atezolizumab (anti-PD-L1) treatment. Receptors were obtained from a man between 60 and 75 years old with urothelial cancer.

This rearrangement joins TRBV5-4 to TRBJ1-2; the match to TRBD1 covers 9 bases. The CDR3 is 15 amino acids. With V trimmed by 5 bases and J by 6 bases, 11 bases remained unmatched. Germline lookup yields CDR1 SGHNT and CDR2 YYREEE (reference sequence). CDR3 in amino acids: CASSLNRGLLNGYTF. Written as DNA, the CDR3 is TGTGCCAGCAGTCTGAACAGGGGGCTCCTCAATGGCTACACCTTC.

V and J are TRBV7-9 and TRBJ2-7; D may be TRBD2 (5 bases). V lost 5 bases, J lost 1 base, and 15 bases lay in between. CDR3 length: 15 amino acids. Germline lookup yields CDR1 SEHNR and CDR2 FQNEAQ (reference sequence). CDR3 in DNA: TGTGCCAGCAGCAGAGCTTCGGGGAAATCCTACGAGCAGTACTTC. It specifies CASSRASGKSYEQYF.

In DNA form, the CDR3 reads TGTGCCAGCAGCCCACGAGTCGGGGAAAGTACTGAAGCTTTCTTT. Encoded protein: CASSPRVGESTEAFF. The chain carries TRBV7-3 and TRBJ1-1; no reliable D call. The germline V gene encodes CDR1 SGHTA and CDR2 FQGTGA. The CDR3 sequence is 15 residues long. The V gene lost 5 bases and the J gene lost 5 bases, with 18 bases spanning the gap.

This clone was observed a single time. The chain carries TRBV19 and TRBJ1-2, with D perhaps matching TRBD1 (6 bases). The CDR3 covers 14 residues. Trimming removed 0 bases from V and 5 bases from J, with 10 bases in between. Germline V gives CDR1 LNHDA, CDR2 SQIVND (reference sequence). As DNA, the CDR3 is TGTGCCAGTAGTATAGACGGGACATCGTATGGCTACACCTTC. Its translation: CASSIDGTSYGYTF.

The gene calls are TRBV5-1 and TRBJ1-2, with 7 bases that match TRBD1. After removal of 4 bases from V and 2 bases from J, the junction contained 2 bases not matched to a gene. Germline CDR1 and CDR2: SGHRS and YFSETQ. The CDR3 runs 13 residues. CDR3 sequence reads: CASSPGQNYGYTF. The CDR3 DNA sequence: TGCGCCAGCAGCCCGGGACAGAACTATGGCTACACCTTC.

The CDR3 DNA sequence: TGTGCCTGTCAGGGGGCGAACACCGGGGAGCTGTTTTTT. This codes for CACQGANTGELFF. This rearrangement joins TRBV6-6 to TRBJ2-2; the match to TRBD1 covers 7 bases. Germline V lookup: CDR1 MNHNY, CDR2 SVGAGI (reference sequence). The CDR3 runs 13 residues. Germline trimming cut 11 bases from V and 0 bases from J; bases unmatched to any gene: 3.

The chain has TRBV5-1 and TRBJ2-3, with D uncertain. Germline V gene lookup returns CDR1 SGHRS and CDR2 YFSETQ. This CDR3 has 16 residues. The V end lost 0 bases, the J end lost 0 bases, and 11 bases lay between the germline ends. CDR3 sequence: CASSLDHSSSTDTQYF. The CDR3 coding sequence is TGCGCCAGCAGCTTGGATCACAGCTCTAGCACAGATACGCAGTATTTT.

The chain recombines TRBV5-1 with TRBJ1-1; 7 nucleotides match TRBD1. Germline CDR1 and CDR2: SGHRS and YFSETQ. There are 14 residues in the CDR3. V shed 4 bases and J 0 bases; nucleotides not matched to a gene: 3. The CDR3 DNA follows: TGCGCCAGCAGCCCTGGGACAGTGAACACTGAAGCTTTCTTT. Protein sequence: CASSPGTVNTEAFF. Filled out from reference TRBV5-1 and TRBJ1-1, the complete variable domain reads KAGVTQTPRYLIKTRGQQVTLSCSPISGHRSVSWYQQTPGQGLQFLFEYFSETQRNKGNFPGRFSGRQFSNSRSEMNVSTLELGDSALYLCASSPGTVNTEAFFGQGTRLTVV.

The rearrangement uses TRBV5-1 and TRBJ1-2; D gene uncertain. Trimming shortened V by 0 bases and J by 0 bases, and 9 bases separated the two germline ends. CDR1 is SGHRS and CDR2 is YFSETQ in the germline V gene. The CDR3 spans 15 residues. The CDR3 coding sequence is TGCGCCAGCAGCTTGGCAATGTCTACTAACTATGGCTACACCTTC. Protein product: CASSLAMSTNYGYTF.

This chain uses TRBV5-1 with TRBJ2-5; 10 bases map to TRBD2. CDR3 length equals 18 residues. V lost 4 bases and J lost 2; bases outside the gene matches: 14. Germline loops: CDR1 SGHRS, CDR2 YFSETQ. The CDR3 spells CASSQGRTSGEIQETQYF. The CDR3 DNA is TGCGCCAGCAGCCAGGGGAGAACTAGCGGGGAAATACAAGAGACCCAGTACTTC.

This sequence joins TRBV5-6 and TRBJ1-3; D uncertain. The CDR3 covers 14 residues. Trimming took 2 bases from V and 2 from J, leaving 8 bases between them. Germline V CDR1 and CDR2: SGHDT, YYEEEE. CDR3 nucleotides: TGTGCCAGCAGCTTAAACGGTCCTGGAAACACCATATATTTT. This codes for CASSLNGPGNTIYF.

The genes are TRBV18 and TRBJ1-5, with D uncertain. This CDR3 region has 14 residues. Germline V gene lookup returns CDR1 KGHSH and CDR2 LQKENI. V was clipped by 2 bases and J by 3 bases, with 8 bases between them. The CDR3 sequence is CASSPGQANQPQHF. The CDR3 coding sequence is TGTGCCAGCTCACCAGGTCAGGCCAATCAGCCCCAGCATTTT.

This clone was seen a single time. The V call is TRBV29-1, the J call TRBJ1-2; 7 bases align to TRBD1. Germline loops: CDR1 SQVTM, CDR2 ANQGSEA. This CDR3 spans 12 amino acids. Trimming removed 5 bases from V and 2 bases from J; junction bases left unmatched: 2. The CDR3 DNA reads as TGCAGCGTTTCGGGACAGAACTATGGCTACACCTTC. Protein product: CSVSGQNYGYTF.

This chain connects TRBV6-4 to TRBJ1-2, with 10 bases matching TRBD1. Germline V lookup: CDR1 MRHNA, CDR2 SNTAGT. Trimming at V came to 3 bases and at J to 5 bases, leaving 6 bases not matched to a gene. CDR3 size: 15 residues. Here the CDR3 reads CASSEAGTGVYGYTF. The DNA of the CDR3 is TGTGCCAGCAGTGAGGCCGGGACAGGGGTTTATGGCTACACCTTC.

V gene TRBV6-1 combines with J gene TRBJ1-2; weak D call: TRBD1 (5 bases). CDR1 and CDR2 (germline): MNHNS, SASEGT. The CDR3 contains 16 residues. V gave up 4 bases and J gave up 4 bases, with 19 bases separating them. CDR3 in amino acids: CASSVGDSRGPYGYTF. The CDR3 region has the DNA TGTGCCAGCAGTGTAGGTGACAGCCGAGGACCCTATGGCTACACCTTC.

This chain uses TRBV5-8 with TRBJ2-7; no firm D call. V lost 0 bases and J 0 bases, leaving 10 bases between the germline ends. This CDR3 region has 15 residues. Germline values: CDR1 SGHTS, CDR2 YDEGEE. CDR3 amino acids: CASSLGQASSYEQYF. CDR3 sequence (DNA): TGTGCCAGCAGCTTGGGTCAGGCCAGCTCCTACGAGCAGTACTTC.

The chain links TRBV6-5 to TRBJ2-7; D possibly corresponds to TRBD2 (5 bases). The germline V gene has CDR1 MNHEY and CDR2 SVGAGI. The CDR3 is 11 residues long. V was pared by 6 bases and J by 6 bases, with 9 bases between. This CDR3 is CASSRGSEQYF. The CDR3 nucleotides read TGTGCCAGCAGCCGAGGGTCCGAGCAGTACTTC.

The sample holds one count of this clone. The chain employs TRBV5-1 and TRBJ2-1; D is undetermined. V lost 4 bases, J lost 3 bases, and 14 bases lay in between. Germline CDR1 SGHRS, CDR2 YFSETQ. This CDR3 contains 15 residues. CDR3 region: CASSKTTVDYNEQFF. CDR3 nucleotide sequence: TGCGCCAGCAGCAAGACAACGGTAGACTACAATGAGCAGTTCTTC.

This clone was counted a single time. In nucleotides, the CDR3 is TGTGCCAGTAGGCGGGGACCCAAGGGGCCCCAGCATTTT. It encodes CASRRGPKGPQHF. This chain links TRBV19 with TRBJ1-5; perhaps TRBD1 as D (5 bases). V dropped 6 bases and J dropped 9 bases, with 15 bases sitting between them. Germline loops: CDR1 LNHDA, CDR2 SQIVND (reference sequence). The CDR3 has 13 residues.

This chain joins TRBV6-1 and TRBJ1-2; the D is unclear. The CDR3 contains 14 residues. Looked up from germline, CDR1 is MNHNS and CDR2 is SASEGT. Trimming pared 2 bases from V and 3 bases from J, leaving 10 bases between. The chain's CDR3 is CASSEPGSYYGYTF. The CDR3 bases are TGTGCCAGCAGTGAACCAGGCAGCTACTATGGCTACACCTTC.

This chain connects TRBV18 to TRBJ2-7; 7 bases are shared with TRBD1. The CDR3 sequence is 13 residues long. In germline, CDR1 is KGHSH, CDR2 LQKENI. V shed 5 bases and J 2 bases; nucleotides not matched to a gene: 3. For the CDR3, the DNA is TGTGCCAGCTCATTGGGACAGACCTACGAGCAGTACTTC. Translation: CASSLGQTYEQYF.

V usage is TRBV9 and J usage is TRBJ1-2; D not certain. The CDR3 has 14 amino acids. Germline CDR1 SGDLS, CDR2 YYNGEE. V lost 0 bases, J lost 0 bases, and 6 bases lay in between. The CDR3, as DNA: TGTGCCAGCAGCGTAGACCTAGCTAACTATGGCTACACCTTC. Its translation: CASSVDLANYGYTF.

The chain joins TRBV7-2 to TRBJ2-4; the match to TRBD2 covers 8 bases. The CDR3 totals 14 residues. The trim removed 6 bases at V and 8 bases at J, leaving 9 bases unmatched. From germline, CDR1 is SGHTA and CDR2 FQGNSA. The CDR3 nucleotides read TGTGCCAGCAGTCTAGCGGGCAGGGGTTACATTCAGTACTTC. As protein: CASSLAGRGYIQYF.

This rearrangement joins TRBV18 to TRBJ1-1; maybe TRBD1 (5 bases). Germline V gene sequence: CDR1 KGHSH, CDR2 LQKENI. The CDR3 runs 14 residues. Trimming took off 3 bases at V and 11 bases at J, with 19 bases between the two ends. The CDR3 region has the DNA TGTGCCAGCTCACCCGACGGGGGACGTTGGTTGGCTTTCTTT. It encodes CASSPDGGRWLAFF.